The entry that follows covers one T cell receptor beta chain sequence. Its target is not known. RNA in amounts of 0.5 to 1 ug was reverse transcribed with random hexamers. TCR beta CDR3 was amplified by immunoSEQ multiplex PCR. This amplification extended across 54 Vbeta and 13 Jbeta segments. TCRdb processed the immunoSEQ multiplex PCR reads anew with MiXCR; each CDR3 protein has one entry. The table has about 290,000 distinct CDR3 sequences, 75% to 85% seen once; the top ten hold roughly 0.21%. This record belongs to a study of CD8 T cells in Susac syndrome. Study results and caveats: The relatively small number of individuals in the TCR sequencing and HLA analysis was acknowledged by the study.

Germline CDR1 reads MNHEY; CDR2 reads SVGEGT. V lost 7 bases, J lost 2 bases, and 4 bases stayed unmatched. The CDR3 consists of 14 residues. The multiple sclerosis control group was made up of treatment-naive patients with stable or active relapsing-remitting disease. Negative isolation yielded CD4+ and CD8+ T cells, and FACS enriched TEMRA cells. This clonotype was obtained from a human donor with multiple sclerosis. Sequencing was carried out using CD8+ T cells from PBMCs. The chain links TRBV6-2 or TRBV6-3 to TRBJ2-7; 11 nucleotides agree with TRBD2. CDR3 nucleotides: TGTGCCAGCAATTTGGGACTAGCGGCCTACGAGCAGTACTTC. Amino acid sequence: CASNLGLAAYEQYF.